The source of this T cell receptor (beta chain) is a study of T cell responses to AZD1222 COVID-19 vaccine (dated by TCRdb to about 2021). For the wider study: A total of approximately 240 trial participants underwent TCR sequencing, of whom some 210 received two doses of AZD1222 and about 26 received two doses of the MenACWY control vaccine. Trial participants were enrolled into age subgroups of 18-55, 56-69 and 70-plus years, which contained approximately 150, 30 and 60 TCR-sequenced participants, respectively.

The CDR3 regions of human TCRbeta chains were analyzed by immunosequencing. Per the original workflow: TCRs in the repertoires were compared against a reference library of SARS-CoV-2-specific TCRs that had been generated with the MIRA antigen-specificity platform. Breadth meant the fraction of unique TCRs that were SARS-CoV-2-associated, whereas depth meant the fraction of total T cells that were SARS-CoV-2-associated. Each spike-specific TCR was assigned to its reactive spike region and to a CD4 or CD8 class using the MIRA data. Log10-transformed breadth and depth values were compared by one-way ANOVA with Sidak's multiple comparisons tests. TCRdb re-hosts the immuneACCESS table, in-frame sequences only. Its copies lack some clones; in the studies checked, an unresolved V gene accounts for under half of them, and the cause for the rest is not known. That table is the source of V, J and clone size, and D and trimming were worked out from the DNA. The sample table holds 85,000 to 90,000 clones, of which about 88% were seen once. Approximately 5% of the sample goes to the ten largest clones.

As concerns this clone: The antigen it recognizes is unknown. No base quality values were provided; no much bigger clone lies one nucleotide off.

The CDR3 starts with the cysteine, ends with the phenylalanine, and has 19 residues. Of all the DNA, just the CDR3 is kept, 57 bases in frame from base 1. At the junction V is shortened by 1 base and J by 7 bases; bases outside the gene matches: 18. From the germline V gene (reference sequence), CDR1 is LNHDA and CDR2 is SQIVND. The sample's time point label, in plain terms: about 28 days (+/-7) after the second vaccine dose. AZD1222 recipients whose second dose came at about 4 weeks and those whose second dose came at about 12 weeks were combined into one group, since spike-specific TCR depth and breadth did not differ between the two schedules. Vaccinee samples came from UK trials COV001 and COV002, including a single-blind randomized controlled phase 2/3 trial of AZD1222 (ChAdOx1 nCoV-19) in healthy adults. Trial participant PBMC samples were collected at day 0 and day 28 after the second dose for TCRbeta chain sequencing.

Study-wide findings and limitations: Because no day 14 peak-response samples were available, repertoires were characterized only after the peak T cell response. The whole spike protein was spanned by vaccine-associated CD4 TCRs, and dominant responses were seen in regions 160-218 and 743-854. In the small 56-69-year group, the increase in depth fell short of significance, most likely because of low power. Epitopes outside the regions mutated in the B.1.351 and B.1.1.7 variants were reportedly recognized by nearly half of the unique spike-specific TCRs. Conclusions about previously exposed vaccinees are limited because only six or seven AZD1222 recipients were SARS-CoV-2 seropositive at baseline. Spike-specific TCR breadth and depth rose significantly after two AZD1222 doses compared with day 0 and with MenACWY recipients. Participants were mostly white British and included more females than males, and it was suggested by the authors that clonal diversity may have been underestimated.

The clonotype comes from an adult who received the AZD1222 COVID-19 vaccine. The specimen was peripheral blood, collected 28 days after the second AZD1222 dose. The V and J segments used are TRBV19 and TRBJ1-4; TRBD1 matches 7 bases in the middle. The sequence in DNA is TGTGCCAGTAGTATAGGGACGGAGGGACCTGCAGGGGGACTTGAAAAACTGTTTTTT. Its product reads: CASSIGTEGPAGGLEKLFF.